Listed here are 15 T cell receptor beta chains from one sample, sequenced in a study of metastatic and nonmetastatic thyroid tumors. No treatment had been given to any patient before thyroid surgery. TCRdb re-clonotyped the PCR reads via MiXCR. This repertoire shows some 5,700 clones, under 30% found once; its top ten account for 11%. The material sequenced was adjacent normal tissue. All receptors derive from a male donor with papillary thyroid cancer or a benign thyroid nodule (not recorded which). Some clones in this sample may be carry-over from other donors' samples.

The sample holds many counts of this clone. The J gene is TRBJ2-7, the V gene TRBV6-1; 12 bases agree with TRBD2. With 2 bases clipped from V and 3 bases from J, the junction kept 5 bases outside the gene matches. The germline gives CDR1 MNHNS, CDR2 SASEGT. The CDR3 contains 16 residues. CDR3 bases: TGTGCCAGCAGTGAAATCGGACTAGCGGGGTTCTACGAGCAGTACTTC. The encoded protein is CASSEIGLAGFYEQYF.

This clone was picked up many times. The V call is TRBV7-6, the J call TRBJ2-5; D is tentatively TRBD1 or TRBD2 (5 bases each). The V gene's germline CDR1 is SGHVS and CDR2 FNYEAQ. This CDR3 comprises 14 residues. V lost 2 bases and J lost 3, with 10 bases in between. CDR3 residues: CASSLYGTKETQYF. The CDR3 nucleotides read TGTGCCAGCAGCTTATACGGGACCAAAGAGACCCAGTACTTC. Full variable domain (rest looked up from reference TRBV7-6 and TRBJ2-5): GAGVSQSPRYKVTKRGQDVALRCDPISGHVSLYWYRQALGQGPEFLTYFNYEAQQDKSGLPNDRFSAERPEGSISTLTIQRTEQRDSAMYRCASSLYGTKETQYFGPGTRLLVL.

By share, this clone counts as medium-sized (0.01 to 0.1%). This sequence joins TRBV12-5 and TRBJ2-1; 8 bases fit TRBD1. The J segment lost 9 bases and the V segment lost 3 bases, leaving 7 bases of the junction unmatched. The CDR3 totals 14 residues. Germline CDR1 and CDR2: LGHNT and FRNRAP. The CDR3 DNA follows: TGTGCTAGTGGTTTATACACAGGGGGGAGTGAGCAGTTCTTC. As protein: CASGLYTGGSEQFF.

This clone was detected a few times. This same CDR3 is encoded by further DNA sequences in the sample. The chain joins TRBV12-3 or TRBV12-4 to TRBJ2-2, with 11 bases lining up with TRBD1. The CDR3 is 16 amino acids. The ends lost 6 bases at V and 4 bases at J; junction bases unmatched: 7. CDR3 DNA sequence: TGTGCCAGCAGAAAGGGACAGGGGGTTGCCACCGGGGAGCTGTTTTTT. Translation gives CASRKGQGVATGELFF.

With respect to this clone: A read error is possible here, since a much larger clone lies one base away. The CDR3 is CSVRRPSNYGYTF. The CDR3 coding sequence is TGCAGTGTTAGACGCCCGTCCAACTATGGCTACACCTTC. This chain uses TRBV20-1 with TRBJ1-2; D remains ambiguous. The germline gives CDR1 DFQATT, CDR2 SNEGSKA (reference sequence). The CDR3 totals 13 residues.

The rearrangement links TRBV6-1 to TRBJ2-2; 13 positions agree with TRBD2. J lost 7 bases, V lost 7 bases, and 6 bases had no gene match. CDR1 MNHNS and CDR2 SASEGT come from the germline V gene. CDR3 length: 15 residues. CDR3 DNA: TGTGCCAGCACCGGACTAGCGGGGGACATCGGGGAGCTGTTTTTT. It codes for CASTGLAGDIGELFF.

The gene calls are TRBV20-1 and TRBJ2-7; possibly TRBD2 for D (6 bases). V lost 3 bases, J lost 5 bases, and 11 bases lay in between. The CDR3 extends over 12 amino acids. Per the germline V gene, CDR1 is DFQATT and CDR2 is SNEGSKA (reference sequence). CDR3 in amino acids: CSASTGVDEQYF. In nucleotides, the CDR3 is TGCAGTGCTAGCACGGGAGTGGACGAGCAGTACTTC.

The chain is built from TRBV4-1 and TRBJ1-1, with TRBD1 matching 7 bases. CDR3 size: 15 residues. Germline CDR1 is MGHRA and CDR2 is YSYEKL. The J segment lost 0 bases and the V segment lost 4 bases, leaving 5 bases of the junction unmatched. The CDR3 sequence: CASSRGTALNTEAFF. CDR3 coding DNA: TGCGCCAGCAGCCGGGGGACAGCCCTGAACACTGAAGCTTTCTTT.

As for this clone: The same CDR3 arises from other DNA sequences in this sample as well. The gene calls are TRBV3-1 and TRBJ1-6; 7 nucleotides line up with TRBD1. Germline V CDR1 and CDR2: LGHDT, YNNKEL (reference sequence). The CDR3 consists of 14 residues. The trim removed 1 base at V and 8 bases at J, leaving 2 bases unmatched. The CDR3 protein is CASSQGTGDSPLHF. The DNA of the CDR3 is TGTGCCAGCAGCCAAGGGACAGGTGATTCACCCCTCCACTTT.

By sample fraction, this clone is medium-sized. This rearrangement joins TRBV7-6 to TRBJ2-3, with D possibly being TRBD1 or TRBD2 (5 bases each). V was clipped by 5 bases and J by 1 base, with 25 bases between them. In germline, CDR1 is SGHVS, CDR2 FNYEAQ. The CDR3 is made up of 19 amino acids. The CDR3 nucleotides are TGTGCCAGCAGCCCCCGAGGCGGCTTAAATGTGGGGGGCACAGATACGCAGTATTTT. It encodes CASSPRGGLNVGGTDTQYF.

This chain links TRBV20-1 with TRBJ2-1, with TRBD2 identical over 13 bases. Trimming cost V 3 bases and J 2 bases; bases outside gene matches: 4. The CDR3 is 16 amino acids. The germline gives CDR1 DFQATT, CDR2 SNEGSKA (reference sequence). The CDR3 loop is CSARTGTSGTYNEQFF. The CDR3 DNA sequence: TGCAGTGCTAGGACCGGGACTAGCGGGACCTACAATGAGCAGTTCTTC.

The gene calls are TRBV27 and TRBJ2-7; 10 bases fit TRBD2. The CDR3 has 17 amino acids. The germline gives CDR1 MNHEY, CDR2 SMNVEV (reference sequence). The V and J ends lost 4 bases and 1 base, in that order; junction bases with no gene match: 10. The CDR3 loop reads CASSSGSGTSVSYEQYF. The CDR3 bases are TGTGCCAGCAGTTCCGGATCCGGGACTAGCGTATCCTACGAGCAGTACTTC.

This clone rates as medium-sized. This sequence joins TRBV24-1 and TRBJ1-1; 8 bases are shared with TRBD1. V was clipped by 5 bases and J by 2 bases; unmatched bases: 3. The CDR3 sequence is 14 residues long. CDR1 is KGHDR and CDR2 is SFDVKD in the germline V gene. The CDR3 loop reads CATSAGQGNTEAFF. The CDR3 DNA sequence: TGTGCCACCAGTGCCGGACAGGGAAACACTGAAGCTTTCTTT.

The chain has TRBV5-1 and TRBJ2-3; 8 positions match TRBD2. The V segment lost 4 bases and the J segment 10 bases; nucleotides outside the gene matches: 11. The CDR3 consists of 14 residues. CDR1 SGHRS and CDR2 YFSETQ come from the germline V gene. The CDR3 DNA sequence: TGCGCCAGCAGCACCCAGGGAGCGGGGGTTTCGCAGTATTTT. This encodes CASSTQGAGVSQYF.

In the case of this clone: Germline is not matched at one junction end, which may reflect a read error. The DNA of the CDR3 is TGTGCCATCAGTGACTCAGAACAGGGGGCCTTGAACGCTGAAGCTTTCTTT. It codes for CAISDSEQGALNAEAFF. This chain uses TRBV10-3 with TRBJ1-1, with 9 bases that match TRBD1. Germline values: CDR1 ENHRY, CDR2 SYGVKD. The CDR3 sequence is 17 residues long.